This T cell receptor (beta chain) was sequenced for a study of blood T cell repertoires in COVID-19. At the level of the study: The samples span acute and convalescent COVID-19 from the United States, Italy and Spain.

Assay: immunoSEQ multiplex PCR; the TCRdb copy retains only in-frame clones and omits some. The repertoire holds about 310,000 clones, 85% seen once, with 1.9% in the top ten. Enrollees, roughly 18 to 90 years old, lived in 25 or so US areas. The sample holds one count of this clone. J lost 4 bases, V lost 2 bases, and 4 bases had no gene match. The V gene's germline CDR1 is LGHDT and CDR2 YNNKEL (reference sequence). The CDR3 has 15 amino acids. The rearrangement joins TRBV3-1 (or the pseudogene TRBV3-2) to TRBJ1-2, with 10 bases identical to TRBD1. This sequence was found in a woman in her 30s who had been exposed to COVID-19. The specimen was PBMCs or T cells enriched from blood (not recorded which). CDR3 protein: CASSQQTGGSYGYTF. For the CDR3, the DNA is TGTGCCAGCAGCCAACAGACAGGGGGCAGCTATGGCTACACCTTC.